These 13 T cell receptor beta chains originate from one sample sequenced in a study of blood T cells in healthy people across ages. Combining a sample-barcoded 5' primer with a J-beta primer mix, a second PCR ran for roughly 7 to 12 cycles. TCRdb fed the 5' RACE reads into MiXCR, producing one record per CDR3 protein. Altogether about 730,000 distinct CDR3 sequences are present, 43% being singletons, with the ten largest covering under 25%. The sequencing input was blood. All receptors derive from a woman between 55 and 75 years old in good health.

This rearrangement joins TRBV7-8 to TRBJ1-1; no definite D call. Germline CDR1 and CDR2: SGHVS and FQNEAQ. This CDR3 is built from 9 residues. The V end lost 1 base, the J end lost 10 bases, and 1 base lay between the germline ends. CDR3 bases: TGTGCCAGCAGCTTAGGAGCTTTCTTT. Translated: CASSLGAFF.

This clonotype came up a few times. The chain is built from TRBV3-1 and TRBJ2-5, with a possible D match to TRBD2 (5 bases). This CDR3 region has 16 residues. The V gene lost 2 bases and the J gene lost 0 bases, with 13 bases spanning the gap. Germline V lookup: CDR1 LGHDT, CDR2 YNNKEL (reference sequence). The CDR3 DNA is TGTGCCAGCAGCCAACGCGGGCCACCGTACCAAGAGACCCAGTACTTC. Protein: CASSQRGPPYQETQYF.

The genes are TRBV7-2 and TRBJ2-7; TRBD2 agrees at 12 bases. CDR1 and CDR2 from the germline V gene are SGHTA and FQGNSA. The ends lost 2 bases at V and 4 bases at J; junction bases unmatched: 6. CDR3 length: 16 amino acids. The CDR3 DNA reads TGTGCCAGCAGCTTACTGACTAGCGGGAGAAGATACGAGCAGTACTTC. Its translation is CASSLLTSGRRYEQYF. The variable domain in full, completed from reference TRBV7-2 and TRBJ2-7, reads GAGVSQSPSNKVTEKGKDVELRCDPISGHTALYWYRQSLGQGLEFLIYFQGNSAPDKSGLPSDRFSAERTGGSVSTLTIQRTQQEDSAVYLCASSLLTSGRRYEQYFGPGTRLTVT.

V gene TRBV18 combines with J gene TRBJ1-5; D is ambiguous. V was clipped by 8 bases and J by 6 bases, with 8 bases between them. From germline, CDR1 is KGHSH and CDR2 LQKENI. The CDR3 runs to 11 residues. The CDR3 DNA is TGTGCCAGCCCCGTCGGTCAGCCCCAGCATTTT. This translates into CASPVGQPQHF.

The genes are TRBV4-3 and TRBJ2-3, with D hard to call. Trimming removed 1 base from V and 0 bases from J, with 8 bases in between. Germline V gene sequence: CDR1 LGHNA, CDR2 YSLEER. The CDR3 is made up of 15 amino acids. CDR3: CASSQGTSSTDTQYF. The CDR3 DNA follows: TGCGCCAGCAGCCAAGGGACGTCTAGCACAGATACGCAGTATTTT.

The V gene is TRBV13, the J gene TRBJ2-1, with 10 bases aligning to TRBD2. The V gene's germline CDR1 is PRHDT and CDR2 FYEKMQ (reference sequence). The CDR3 is 15 residues long. Trimming took 0 bases from V and 9 from J; bases not matched to a gene: 5. The CDR3 reads CASSLGLAGVVEQFF. Here the CDR3 DNA reads TGTGCCAGCAGCTTAGGTCTAGCGGGAGTTGTTGAGCAGTTCTTC. Combining the CDR3 with reference TRBV13 and TRBJ2-1 gives the whole variable domain AAGVIQSPRHLIKEKRETATLKCYPIPRHDTVYWYQQGPGQDPQFLISFYEKMQSDKGSIPDRFSAQQFSDYHSELNMSSLELGDSALYFCASSLGLAGVVEQFFGPGTRLTVL.

The genes are TRBV6-2 or TRBV6-3 and TRBJ2-7; D might be TRBD1 or TRBD2, each matching 5 bases. The CDR3 spans 15 residues. The V end lost 2 bases, the J end lost 3 bases, and 14 bases lay between the germline ends. CDR1 is MNHEY, CDR2 SVGEGT, per germline. The CDR3 bases are TGTGCCAGCAGTTACAACCAGGGTACTAGCTACGAGCAGTACTTC. It specifies CASSYNQGTSYEQYF.

The chain links TRBV9 to TRBJ2-5; no reliable D call. CDR3 length equals 13 residues. Germline V gene lookup returns CDR1 SGDLS and CDR2 YYNGEE. V lost 6 bases, J lost 0 bases, and 9 bases lay in between. CDR3 DNA: TGTGCCAGCAAGGGAAGTTACCAAGAGACCCAGTACTTC. It specifies CASKGSYQETQYF.

This chain joins TRBV10-2 and TRBJ1-2; D is unresolved. Germline V lookup: CDR1 WSHSY, CDR2 SAAADI. Between the trimmed V and J ends, which lost 6 bases and 4 bases, there was a span of 12 bases. CDR3 length: 13 residues. The CDR3 region has the DNA TGCGCCAGCAGCCCCGGACGAGGCTATGGCTACACCTTC. It is translated as CASSPGRGYGYTF.

About this clonotype: The junction differs from germline at one of its ends, possibly a read error. The rearrangement joins TRBV29-1 to TRBJ2-5, with 8 bases lining up with TRBD2. The CDR3 covers 16 residues. The germline CDR1 and CDR2 sequences are SQVTM and ANQGSEA. CDR3 amino acids: CSVEAGGTALQETLYF. CDR3 sequence (DNA): TGCAGCGTTGAGGCGGGGGGAACAGCGCTACAAGAGACCCTGTACTTC.

The chain links TRBV5-1 to TRBJ2-5; TRBD2 matches at 9 bases. Unmatched junction bases numbered 7, after V lost 0 bases and J lost 4 bases. CDR1 is SGHRS, CDR2 YFSETQ, per germline. The CDR3 has 16 amino acids. CDR3 residues: CASSLGRLLAGETQYF. Written as DNA, the CDR3 is TGCGCCAGCAGCTTGGGCCGGTTACTAGCGGGAGAGACCCAGTACTTC. The full variable domain, completed using reference TRBV5-1 and TRBJ2-5, is KAGVTQTPRYLIKTRGQQVTLSCSPISGHRSVSWYQQTPGQGLQFLFEYFSETQRNKGNFPGRFSGRQFSNSRSEMNVSTLELGDSALYLCASSLGRLLAGETQYFGPGTRLLVL.

This sequence joins TRBV18 and TRBJ2-1, with D possibly matching TRBD2 (6 bases). Matching the DNA end better, TRBJ2-7 makes the J call doubtful. This CDR3 has 16 amino acids. Per germline, CDR1 KGHSH and CDR2 LQKENI. The CDR3 DNA reads TGTGCCAGCTCACCAGATCGGGAGCAGGCCTACAATGAGCAGTACTTC. Amino acids: CASSPDREQAYNEQYF.

The chain is built from TRBV7-8 and TRBJ2-7; TRBD1 agrees at 12 bases. CDR1 is SGHVS, CDR2 FQNEAQ, per germline. V trimming: 3 bases; J trimming: 6 bases; junction bases outside the gene matches: 6. This CDR3 is built from 15 residues. The CDR3 DNA reads TGTGCCAGCAGCTTCCGGGACAGGGGGCGAGGCGAGCAGTACTTC. This translates into CASSFRDRGRGEQYF.